These T cell receptor beta chains were read from a single sample in a study of blood T cell repertoires in COVID-19. Libraries were prepared by immunoSEQ multiplex PCR; TCRdb keeps only in-frame clonotypes and omits some of them. The sample lists some 91,000 clones, 75% to 95% seen once, with 1.7% in the top ten. The sequenced sample consisted of peripheral blood. The origin of the receptors is a man between 60 and 75 years old with acute or convalescent COVID-19. Both conserved end residues are trimmed from each CDR3.

J gene: TRBJ1-2; V gene: TRBV27; CDR3 protein: ASSLSQMNYGYT
J gene: TRBJ1-3; V gene: TRBV20-1; CDR3 protein: SASSGNTIY
J gene: TRBJ2-1; V gene: TRBV20-1; CDR3 protein: SASPRGGSYNEQF
J gene: TRBJ1-1; V gene: TRBV25-1; CDR3 protein: AAGRNTEAF
J gene: TRBJ2-7; V gene: TRBV2; CDR3 protein: ASREYEQY
J gene: TRBJ1-1; V gene: TRBV5-1; CDR3 protein: ASSLGGAGRAF
J gene: TRBJ2-1; V gene: TRBV3-1/TRBV3-2; CDR3 protein: ASSQDTVQEQF
J gene: TRBJ2-1; V gene: TRBV27; CDR3 protein: ASSSLGGPRNNEQF
J gene: TRBJ1-1; V gene: TRBV30; CDR3 protein: AWRTGWVTEAF
J gene: TRBJ1-4; V gene: TRBV19; CDR3 protein: ASSRTGLGANEKLF
J gene: TRBJ2-6; V gene: TRBV24-1; CDR3 protein: ATSDSGRANVLT
J gene: TRBJ1-2; V gene: TRBV11-2; CDR3 protein: ASSPGQGVQNYGYT
J gene: TRBJ2-1; V gene: TRBV29-1; CDR3 protein: SVGGLAGPFDEQF
J gene: TRBJ1-2; V gene: TRBV6-5; CDR3 protein: ASTLEPRGNYGYT
J gene: TRBJ1-5; V gene: TRBV28; CDR3 protein: ASSSSLILPRNQPQH
J gene: TRBJ1-1; V gene: TRBV18; CDR3 protein: ASSPPNLNTEAF
J gene: TRBJ1-6; V gene: TRBV4-1; CDR3 protein: ASSPGQQNSPLH
J gene: TRBJ1-4; V gene: TRBV7-2; CDR3 protein: ASSLFLNEKLF
J gene: TRBJ2-1; V gene: TRBV5-4; CDR3 protein: ASSFPGQGSNEQF
J gene: TRBJ1-1; V gene: TRBV6-6; CDR3 protein: AGDWGAGTEAF
J gene: TRBJ2-3; V gene: TRBV29-1; CDR3 protein: SVSLVMTDTQY
J gene: TRBJ2-1; V gene: TRBV29-1; CDR3 protein: SVGRGNEQF
J gene: TRBJ1-2; V gene: TRBV11-2; CDR3 protein: ASSPSGGMGYGYT
J gene: TRBJ1-6; V gene: TRBV5-1; CDR3 protein: ASSLEGTGGGSPLH
J gene: TRBJ1-1; V gene: TRBV5-1; CDR3 protein: ASSLVPSTEAF
J gene: TRBJ1-2; V gene: TRBV27; CDR3 protein: ASTRQGTYGYT
J gene: TRBJ1-5; V gene: TRBV5-1; CDR3 protein: ASSLGQGEPQH
J gene: TRBJ1-4; V gene: TRBV6-2/TRBV6-3; CDR3 protein: ASSAQTGTGDEKLF
J gene: TRBJ1-2; V gene: TRBV6-1; CDR3 protein: ASSTLRQGDYGYT
J gene: TRBJ1-2; V gene: TRBV18; CDR3 protein: ASSAGTTYGYT
J gene: TRBJ2-7; V gene: TRBV5-6; CDR3 protein: ASSFRDRPFYEQY
J gene: TRBJ2-2; V gene: TRBV6-4; CDR3 protein: ASSGQGLGTGELF
J gene: TRBJ1-4; V gene: TRBV7-2; CDR3 protein: ASSSQGATNEKLF
J gene: TRBJ2-2; V gene: TRBV6-5; CDR3 protein: ASTTGYLATGELF
J gene: TRBJ1-2; V gene: TRBV11-2; CDR3 protein: ASSEMGQGYGYT
J gene: TRBJ2-6; V gene: TRBV11-2; CDR3 protein: ATDRFSGANVLT
J gene: TRBJ1-1; V gene: TRBV4-2; CDR3 protein: ASSQGSGQLNTEAF
J gene: TRBJ2-5; V gene: TRBV27; CDR3 protein: ASSFRGGTTQY
J gene: TRBJ2-2; V gene: TRBV5-1; CDR3 protein: ASSHRTGTNTGELF
J gene: TRBJ2-7; V gene: TRBV19; CDR3 protein: ASRDRVYEQY
J gene: TRBJ2-2; V gene: TRBV5-1; CDR3 protein: ASSLPIPGQGAIGEYTGELF
J gene: TRBJ2-5; V gene: TRBV10-3; CDR3 protein: AAGQGQETQY
J gene: TRBJ1-4; V gene: TRBV2; CDR3 protein: ASRDRDEKLF
J gene: TRBJ1-2; V gene: TRBV29-1; CDR3 protein: SADRETLYGYT
J gene: TRBJ1-5; V gene: TRBV6-1; CDR3 protein: ASSELEAGGGQPQH
J gene: TRBJ1-3; V gene: TRBV2; CDR3 protein: ASRSRQGTGNTIY
J gene: TRBJ1-4; V gene: TRBV2; CDR3 protein: ASSDLTGTGPKELF
J gene: TRBJ1-5; V gene: TRBV9; CDR3 protein: ASSLTGARNQPQH
J gene: TRBJ1-3; V gene: TRBV18; CDR3 protein: ASSPRRGAGNTIY
J gene: TRBJ1-3; V gene: TRBV4-1; CDR3 protein: ASSQDRQGGNTIY
J gene: TRBJ1-5; V gene: TRBV27; CDR3 protein: ASSSSRGQPQH